The next 28 T cell receptor beta chains were all read from a single sample in a study of somatic mutations in cytotoxic T cells in rheumatoid arthritis. The method was immunoSEQ multiplex PCR; TCRdb's version includes in-frame clones alone and lacks a portion of them. In the table there are roughly 20,000 clones, 65% to 85% of which are singletons. Material for sequencing was CD8+ T cells sorted from blood. The source of these receptors is an adult with rheumatoid arthritis.

This chain uses TRBV19 with TRBJ2-3, with TRBD2 matching over 14 bases. This CDR3 is 15 amino acids long. With 5 bases clipped from V and 5 bases from J, the junction kept 3 bases outside the gene matches. Germline-derived CDR1 and CDR2 are LNHDA and SQIVND (reference sequence). The CDR3 nucleotides are TGTGCCAGTAGTCCCGGGACTAGCGGGGGAGATACGCAGTATTTT. Its protein product is CASSPGTSGGDTQYF.

In regard to this clone: The junction differs from germline at one of its ends, possibly a read error. The V and J genes are TRBV2 and TRBJ1-2; weak D call: TRBD1 (6 bases). Germline V lookup: CDR1 SNHLY, CDR2 FYNNEI. This CDR3 spans 17 amino acids. CDR3 coding DNA: TGTGCCAGCCGTGAGCTCGGCCTGGGGGAAGGGGGCTATGGCTACACCTTC. As protein: CASRELGLGEGGYGYTF.

The rearrangement uses TRBV10-3 and TRBJ2-7; D remains unclear. From germline, CDR1 is ENHRY and CDR2 SYGVKD. Trimming took off 0 bases at V and 3 bases at J, with 6 bases between the two ends. The CDR3 is 13 residues long. The CDR3 coding sequence is TGTGCCATCAGTGAGTCGCGGAACTACGAGCAGTACTTC. Its translation is CAISESRNYEQYF.

This chain connects TRBV30 to TRBJ1-5; tentatively, D is TRBD1 (5 bases). The CDR3 loop spans 15 amino acids. The germline V and J ends were trimmed by 3 bases and 0 bases, with 12 bases remaining between them. Looked up from germline, CDR1 is GTSNPN and CDR2 is SVGIG (reference sequence). The CDR3 is CAWRPGGNSNQPQHF. The CDR3 region has the DNA TGTGCCTGGAGACCCGGGGGGAATAGCAATCAGCCCCAGCATTTT.

This chain links TRBV11-2 with TRBJ1-5; tentatively, D is TRBD1 (5 bases). V lost 5 bases and J 3 bases, leaving 11 bases between the germline ends. Germline lookup yields CDR1 SGHAT and CDR2 FQNNGV. The CDR3 runs 14 residues. CDR3 residues: CASSTGGNNQPQHF. The DNA for the CDR3 is TGTGCCAGCAGCACAGGCGGGAACAATCAGCCCCAGCATTTT.

CDR3 bases: TGTGCCAGCAGCTCTATCGGTCCGCCGCCCCAGCATTTT. It encodes CASSSIGPPPQHF. The V call is TRBV6-6, the J call TRBJ1-5; D gene unclear. Germline CDR1 and CDR2: MNHNY and SVGAGI (reference sequence). The CDR3 has 13 amino acids. V was trimmed by 6 bases and J by 9 bases, leaving 15 bases between them.

The chain's CDR3 is CASSLEGGRLGYEQYF. The CDR3 DNA is TGCGCCAGCAGCTTGGAGGGGGGGCGCTTGGGGTACGAGCAGTACTTC. This chain joins TRBV5-1 and TRBJ2-7, with TRBD2 as a possible D gene (7 bases). The length of the CDR3 is 16 residues. Germline loops: CDR1 SGHRS, CDR2 YFSETQ. Trimming shortened V by 0 bases and J by 4 bases, and 17 bases separated the two germline ends.

The chain couples TRBV29-1 to TRBJ1-1; 7 bases map to TRBD1. Germline V lookup: CDR1 SQVTM, CDR2 ANQGSEA. The CDR3 extends over 11 amino acids. V dropped 3 bases and J dropped 11; count of bases not matched to a gene: 6. The CDR3 sequence: CSVDQGGWAFF. CDR3 DNA: TGCAGCGTTGACCAAGGGGGCTGGGCTTTCTTT.

The chain couples TRBV7-9 to TRBJ2-7; no reliable D call. The CDR3 loop spans 14 amino acids. Trimming removed 6 bases at V and 0 bases at J, with 12 bases between. Germline values: CDR1 SEHNR, CDR2 FQNEAQ (reference sequence). The CDR3 loop reads CASSHDWSSYEQYF. DNA for the CDR3: TGTGCCAGCAGTCATGACTGGTCCTCCTACGAGCAGTACTTC.

V and J are TRBV9 and TRBJ2-3, with TRBD2 matching over 8 bases. CDR1 is SGDLS and CDR2 is YYNGEE in the germline V gene. Losses at the gene ends were 4 bases for V and 0 bases for J; bases not matched to a gene: 7. This CDR3 spans 16 amino acids. The CDR3 loop reads CASSYQRGTSTDTQYF. In DNA form, the CDR3 reads TGTGCCAGCAGCTACCAGCGGGGGACTAGCACAGATACGCAGTATTTT.

The chain recombines TRBV5-6 with TRBJ2-7; no definite D call. The CDR3 runs 11 residues. The germline V and J ends were trimmed by 3 bases and 1 base, with 2 bases remaining between them. Per the germline V gene, CDR1 is SGHDT and CDR2 is YYEEEE. The CDR3, as DNA: TGTGCCAGCAGCTCGTCCTACGAGCAGTACTTC. This sequence encodes CASSSSYEQYF.

The gene calls are TRBV7-3 and TRBJ2-7; TRBD1 matches at 8 bases. The V and J ends lost 6 bases and 3 bases, in that order; junction bases with no gene match: 4. This CDR3 has 13 residues. The germline V gene encodes CDR1 SGHTA and CDR2 FQGTGA. CDR3: CASRGTGSYEQYF. CDR3 bases: TGTGCCAGCAGGGGGACAGGAAGCTACGAGCAGTACTTC.

The rearrangement joins TRBV6-5 to TRBJ1-5; weak D call: TRBD1 (5 bases). Trimming took 5 bases from V and 9 from J, leaving 14 bases between them. The CDR3 sequence is 13 residues long. Looked up from germline, CDR1 is MNHEY and CDR2 is SVGAGI. CDR3 residues: CASSTGKSRPQHF. The CDR3 nucleotides are TGTGCCAGCAGTACAGGCAAATCTCGGCCCCAGCATTTT.

This clone was seen just once. V is TRBV6-1 and J is TRBJ1-1; no firm D call. V was shortened by 2 bases and J by 1 base, with 17 bases between the two germline ends. The CDR3 has 17 residues. Per the germline V gene, CDR1 is MNHNS and CDR2 is SASEGT. The CDR3 DNA is TGTGCCAGCAGTGAATATCACTTTCGATCGAAGAACACTGAAGCTTTCTTT. Translation gives CASSEYHFRSKNTEAFF.

The rearrangement joins TRBV5-4 to TRBJ1-2; 7 positions match TRBD1. Germline V gene sequence: CDR1 SGHNT, CDR2 YYREEE (reference sequence). The CDR3 contains 12 residues. V shed 3 bases, J shed 7 bases, and the junction held 3 bases outside the gene matches. This CDR3 is CASSSGGSGYTF. Written as DNA, the CDR3 is TGTGCCAGCAGCTCAGGGGGGTCTGGCTACACCTTC.

This chain links TRBV7-3 with TRBJ2-2; D is perhaps TRBD2 (6 bases). The V end was cut by 9 bases, the J end by 1 base, with 12 bases between. This CDR3 has 14 residues. Germline values: CDR1 SGHTA, CDR2 FQGTGA. The CDR3 reads CASARDENTGELFF. The DNA of the CDR3 is TGTGCCAGTGCGCGGGACGAGAACACCGGGGAGCTGTTTTTT.

The chain couples TRBV6-5 to TRBJ2-7; D is uncertain. Germline loops: CDR1 MNHEY, CDR2 SVGAGI. This CDR3 comprises 14 residues. V shed 4 bases and J shed 3 bases, with 13 bases lying between them. The CDR3 DNA sequence: TGTGCCAGCAGTTGGCGGCGCAGCTACTACGAGCAGTACTTC. Encoded protein: CASSWRRSYYEQYF.

V is TRBV11-1 and J is TRBJ1-2; TRBD1 matches at 7 bases. Per germline, CDR1 SGHAT and CDR2 FQDESV (reference sequence). Germline trimming cut 5 bases from V and 4 bases from J; bases unmatched to any gene: 7. There are 14 residues in the CDR3. CDR3 amino acids: CASSAQGTSYGYTF. CDR3 coding DNA: TGTGCCAGCAGCGCACAGGGGACGTCCTATGGCTACACCTTC.

The rearrangement links TRBV6-6 to TRBJ2-5; D is possibly TRBD1 or TRBD2 (5 bases each). The CDR3 is 13 amino acids. V was clipped by 2 bases and J by 4 bases, with 8 bases between them. Germline V lookup: CDR1 MNHNY, CDR2 SVGAGI (reference sequence). CDR3 nucleotide sequence: TGTGCCAGCAGTTACGGGACCCCAGAGACCCAGTACTTC. Its translation: CASSYGTPETQYF.

The gene calls are TRBV7-6 and TRBJ2-3; 9 bases fit TRBD2. The junction had 10 bases not matched to a gene; V was cut back by 6 bases and J by 6 bases. The CDR3 totals 15 residues. CDR1 SGHVS and CDR2 FNYEAQ come from the germline V gene. For the CDR3, the DNA is TGTGCCAGCAGGCCTAGCGGGGCGGCTACGGATACGCAGTATTTT. Translation gives CASRPSGAATDTQYF.

The V call is TRBV28, the J call TRBJ2-5, with TRBD1 identical over 9 bases. Per germline, CDR1 MDHEN and CDR2 SYDVKM. Trimming cost V 6 bases and J 3 bases; bases outside gene matches: 5. The CDR3 spans 14 residues. CDR3 sequence (DNA): TGTGCCAGCAGGTCCGACAGGGGGGAAGAGACCCAGTACTTC. This codes for CASRSDRGEETQYF.

Here the CDR3 reads CASSDPLLYGYTF. CDR3 DNA sequence: TGTGCCAGCAGTGATCCGCTACTCTATGGCTACACCTTC. This rearrangement joins TRBV2 to TRBJ1-2; D unclear. This CDR3 has 13 residues. Germline CDR1 is SNHLY and CDR2 is FYNNEI. The germline V and J ends were trimmed by 3 bases and 4 bases, with 9 bases remaining between them. The full variable domain, with the rest looked up from reference TRBV2 and TRBJ1-2, is EPEVTQTPSHQVTQMGQEVILRCVPISNHLYFYWYRQILGQKVEFLVSFYNNEISEKSEIFDDQFSVERPDGSNFTLKIRSTKLEDSAMYFCASSDPLLYGYTFGSGTRLTVV.

The gene calls are TRBV6-4 and TRBJ2-2; D uncertain. The CDR3 length is 15 residues. Between the trimmed V and J ends, which lost 0 bases and 1 base, there was a span of 6 bases. Germline assignment: CDR1 MRHNA and CDR2 SNTAGT. CDR3 in amino acids: CASSDSLENTGELFF. The DNA for the CDR3 is TGTGCCAGCAGTGACTCTTTGGAGAACACCGGGGAGCTGTTTTTT.

The V gene is TRBV4-1, the J gene TRBJ2-1, with D possibly being TRBD2 (6 bases). V was shortened by 6 bases and J by 4 bases, with 16 bases between the two germline ends. The CDR3 is 15 residues long. In germline, CDR1 is MGHRA, CDR2 YSYEKL. CDR3 region: CASSQSGDTYNEQFF. Here the CDR3 DNA reads TGCGCCAGCAGTCAGTCGGGGGATACTTACAATGAGCAGTTCTTC.

J is TRBJ2-1 and V is TRBV6-4; 10 bases agree with TRBD2. J lost 9 bases, V lost 0 bases, and 5 bases had no gene match. This CDR3 is built from 15 residues. Germline CDR1 is MRHNA and CDR2 is SNTAGT. The CDR3 is CASSDSASGGGEQFF. The CDR3 nucleotides read TGTGCCAGCAGTGACTCGGCTAGCGGGGGAGGTGAGCAGTTCTTC.

The V and J genes are TRBV25-1 and TRBJ2-7, with TRBD2 identical over 10 bases. CDR3 length equals 17 residues. Germline V gene sequence: CDR1 MGHDK, CDR2 SYGVNS. Trimming removed 1 base from V and 3 bases from J; junction bases left unmatched: 9. The CDR3 DNA sequence: TGTGCCAGCAGTGAATTTCCTAGCGGGGGCCCCTACTACGAGCAGTACTTC. It translates to CASSEFPSGGPYYEQYF.

This rearrangement joins TRBV7-3 to TRBJ2-3; 9 positions match TRBD2. V trimming: 4 bases; J trimming: 2 bases; junction bases outside the gene matches: 7. The germline gives CDR1 SGHTA, CDR2 FQGTGA. This CDR3 region has 16 residues. The CDR3 region has the DNA TGTGCCAGCAGCTCGATAGCGGGGGCAAACACAGATACGCAGTATTTT. The encoded protein is CASSSIAGANTDTQYF.

The rearrangement links TRBV6-6 to TRBJ1-1; unclear D gene. Deletions cut 1 base from V and 7 bases from J, with 7 bases between. Germline loops: CDR1 MNHNY, CDR2 SVGAGI (reference sequence). The CDR3 has 12 residues. The DNA of the CDR3 is TGTGCCAGCAGTTACTTGTCCGGTGAAGCTTTCTTT. This sequence encodes CASSYLSGEAFF.